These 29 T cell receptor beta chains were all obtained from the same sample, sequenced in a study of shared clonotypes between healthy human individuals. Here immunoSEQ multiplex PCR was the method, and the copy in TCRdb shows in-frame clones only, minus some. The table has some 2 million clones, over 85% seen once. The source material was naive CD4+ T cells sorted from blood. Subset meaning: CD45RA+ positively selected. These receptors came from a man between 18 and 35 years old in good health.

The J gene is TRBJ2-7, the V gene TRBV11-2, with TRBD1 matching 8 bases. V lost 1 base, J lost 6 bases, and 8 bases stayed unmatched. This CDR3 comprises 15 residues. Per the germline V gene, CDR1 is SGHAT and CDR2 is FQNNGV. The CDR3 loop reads CASSLVGQGPSEQYF. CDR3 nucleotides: TGTGCCAGCAGCTTAGTAGGACAGGGCCCGTCCGAGCAGTACTTC.

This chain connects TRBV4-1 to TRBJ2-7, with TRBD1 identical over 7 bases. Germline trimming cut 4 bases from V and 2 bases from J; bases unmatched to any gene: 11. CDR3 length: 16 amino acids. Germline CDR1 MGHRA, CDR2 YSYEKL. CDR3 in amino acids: CASSRTQGPLPYEQYF. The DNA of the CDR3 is TGCGCCAGCAGCCGAACACAGGGGCCCCTTCCCTACGAGCAGTACTTC.

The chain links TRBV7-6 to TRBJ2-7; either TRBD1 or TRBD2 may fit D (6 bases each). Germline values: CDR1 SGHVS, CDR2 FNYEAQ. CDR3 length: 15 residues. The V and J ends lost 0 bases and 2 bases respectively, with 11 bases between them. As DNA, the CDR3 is TGTGCCAGCAGCTTAGCCACGGGGGCAGCCTACGAGCAGTACTTC. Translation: CASSLATGAAYEQYF.

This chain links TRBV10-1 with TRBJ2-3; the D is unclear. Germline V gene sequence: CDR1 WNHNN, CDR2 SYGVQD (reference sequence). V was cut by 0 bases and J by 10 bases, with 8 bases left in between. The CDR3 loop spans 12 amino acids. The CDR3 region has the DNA TGCGCCAGCAGTGAGTCGCTCCTAGCGCAGTATTTT. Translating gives CASSESLLAQYF.

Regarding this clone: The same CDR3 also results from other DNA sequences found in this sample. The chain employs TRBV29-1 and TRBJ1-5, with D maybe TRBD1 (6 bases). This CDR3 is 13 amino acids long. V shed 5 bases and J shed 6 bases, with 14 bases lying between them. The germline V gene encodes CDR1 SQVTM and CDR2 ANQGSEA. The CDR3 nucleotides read TGCAGCGTTCTTCCCGGGGGCGGTCAGCCCCAGCATTTT. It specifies CSVLPGGGQPQHF.

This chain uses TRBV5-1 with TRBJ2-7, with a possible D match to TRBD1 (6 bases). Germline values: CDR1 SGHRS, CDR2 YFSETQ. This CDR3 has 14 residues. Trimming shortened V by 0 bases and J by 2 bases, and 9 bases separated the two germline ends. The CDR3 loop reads CASSLENRAYEQYF. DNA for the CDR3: TGCGCCAGCAGCTTGGAAAACAGGGCCTACGAGCAGTACTTC.

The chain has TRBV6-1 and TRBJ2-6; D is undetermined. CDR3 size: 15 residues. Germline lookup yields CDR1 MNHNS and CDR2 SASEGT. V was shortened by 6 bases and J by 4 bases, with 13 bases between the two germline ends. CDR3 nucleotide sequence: TGTGCCAGCAGACCTGACAATACCGGGGCCAACGTCCTGACTTTC. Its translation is CASRPDNTGANVLTF.

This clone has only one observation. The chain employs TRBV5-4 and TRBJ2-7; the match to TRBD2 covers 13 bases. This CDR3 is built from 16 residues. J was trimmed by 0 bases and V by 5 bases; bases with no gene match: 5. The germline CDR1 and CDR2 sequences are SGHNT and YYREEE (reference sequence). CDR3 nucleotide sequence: TGTGCCAGCAGTCGGACTAGCGGGAGAGACTCCTACGAGCAGTACTTC. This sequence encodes CASSRTSGRDSYEQYF.

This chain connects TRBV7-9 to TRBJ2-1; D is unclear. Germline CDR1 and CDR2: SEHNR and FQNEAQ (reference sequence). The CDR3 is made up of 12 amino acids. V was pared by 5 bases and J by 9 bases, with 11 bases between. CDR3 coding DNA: TGTGCCAGCAGCACCCACCCTGGTGAGCAGTTCTTC. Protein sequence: CASSTHPGEQFF.

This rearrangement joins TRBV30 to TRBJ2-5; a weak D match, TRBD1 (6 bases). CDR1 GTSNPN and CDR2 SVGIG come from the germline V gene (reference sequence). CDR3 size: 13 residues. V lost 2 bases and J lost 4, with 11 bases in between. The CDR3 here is CAWSQGWGETQYF. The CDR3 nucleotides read TGTGCCTGGAGTCAGGGGTGGGGAGAGACCCAGTACTTC.

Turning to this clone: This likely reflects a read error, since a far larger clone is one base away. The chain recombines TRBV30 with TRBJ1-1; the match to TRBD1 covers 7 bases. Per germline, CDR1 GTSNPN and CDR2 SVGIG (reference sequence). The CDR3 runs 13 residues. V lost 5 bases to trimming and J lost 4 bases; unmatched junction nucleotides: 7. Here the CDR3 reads CAWGLAGGTEAFF. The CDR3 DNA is TGTGCCTGGGGATTGGCAGGGGGCACTGAAGCTTTCTTT.

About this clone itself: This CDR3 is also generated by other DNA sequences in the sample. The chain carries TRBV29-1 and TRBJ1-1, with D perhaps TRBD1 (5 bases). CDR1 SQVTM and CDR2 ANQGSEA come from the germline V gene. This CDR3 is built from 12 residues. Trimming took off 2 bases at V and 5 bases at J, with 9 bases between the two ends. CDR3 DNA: TGCAGCGTTGAACAGGGTGGAACTGAAGCTTTCTTT. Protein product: CSVEQGGTEAFF. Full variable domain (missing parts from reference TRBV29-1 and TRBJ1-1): SAVISQKPSRDICQRGTSLTIQCQVDSQVTMMFWYRQQPGQSLTLIATANQGSEATYESGFVIDKFPISRPNLTFSTLTVSNMSPEDSSIYLCSVEQGGTEAFFGQGTRLTVV.

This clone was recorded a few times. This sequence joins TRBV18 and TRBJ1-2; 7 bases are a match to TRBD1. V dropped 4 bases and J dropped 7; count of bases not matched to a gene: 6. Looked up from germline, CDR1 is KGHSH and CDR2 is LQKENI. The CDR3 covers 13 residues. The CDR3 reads CASSRDRESGYTF. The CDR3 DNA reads TGTGCCAGCTCACGAGACAGGGAGAGTGGCTACACCTTC. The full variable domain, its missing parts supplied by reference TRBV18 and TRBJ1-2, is NAGVMQNPRHLVRRRGQEARLRCSPMKGHSHVYWYRQLPEEGLKFMVYLQKENIIDESGMPKERFSAEFPKEGPSILRIQQVVRGDSAAYFCASSRDRESGYTFGSGTRLTVV.

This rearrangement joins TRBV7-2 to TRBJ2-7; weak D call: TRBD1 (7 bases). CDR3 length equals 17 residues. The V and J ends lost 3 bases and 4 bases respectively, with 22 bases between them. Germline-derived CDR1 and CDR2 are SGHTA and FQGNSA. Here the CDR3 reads CASSLEGAGPTPYEQYF. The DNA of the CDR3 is TGTGCCAGCAGCTTGGAGGGGGCAGGGCCTACCCCGTACGAGCAGTACTTC.

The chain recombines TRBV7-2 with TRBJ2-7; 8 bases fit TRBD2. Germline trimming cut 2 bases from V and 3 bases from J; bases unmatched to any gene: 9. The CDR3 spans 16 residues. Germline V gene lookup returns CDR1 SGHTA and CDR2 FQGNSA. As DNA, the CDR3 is TGTGCCAGCAGCTTATCACTAGCGGTTGTCAACTACGAGCAGTACTTC. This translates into CASSLSLAVVNYEQYF. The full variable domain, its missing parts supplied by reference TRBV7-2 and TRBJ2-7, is GAGVSQSPSNKVTEKGKDVELRCDPISGHTALYWYRQSLGQGLEFLIYFQGNSAPDKSGLPSDRFSAERTGGSVSTLTIQRTQQEDSAVYLCASSLSLAVVNYEQYFGPGTRLTVT.

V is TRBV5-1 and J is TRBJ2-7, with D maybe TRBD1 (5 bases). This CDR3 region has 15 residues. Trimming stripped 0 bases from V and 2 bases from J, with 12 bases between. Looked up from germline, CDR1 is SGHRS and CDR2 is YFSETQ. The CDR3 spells CASSLAITGAYEQYF. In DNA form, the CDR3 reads TGCGCCAGCAGCTTGGCCATTACAGGAGCCTACGAGCAGTACTTC.

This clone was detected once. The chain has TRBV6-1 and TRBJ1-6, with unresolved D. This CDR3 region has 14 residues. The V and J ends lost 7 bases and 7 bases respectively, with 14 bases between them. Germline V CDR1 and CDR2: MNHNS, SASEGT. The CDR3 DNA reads TGTGCCAGCATTTGGACTGATCCGAATTCACCCCTCCACTTT. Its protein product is CASIWTDPNSPLHF.

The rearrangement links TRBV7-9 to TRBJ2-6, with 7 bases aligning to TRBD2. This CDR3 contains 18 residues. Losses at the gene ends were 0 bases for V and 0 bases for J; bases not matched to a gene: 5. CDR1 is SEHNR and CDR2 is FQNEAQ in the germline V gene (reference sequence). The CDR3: CASSLAGREPSGANVLTF. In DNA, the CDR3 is TGTGCCAGCAGCTTAGCGGGGAGGGAACCCTCTGGGGCCAACGTCCTGACTTTC. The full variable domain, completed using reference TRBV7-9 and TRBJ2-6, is DTGVSQNPRHKITKRGQNVTFRCDPISEHNRLYWYRQTLGQGPEFLTYFQNEAQLEKSRLLSDRFSAERPKGSFSTLEIQRTEQGDSAMYLCASSLAGREPSGANVLTFGAGSRLTVL.

In DNA, the CDR3 is TGTGCCAGCAGTTACCCCGGGGGGGAGCAGTACTTC. Translating it yields CASSYPGGEQYF. The chain uses TRBV6-5 and TRBJ2-7; TRBD2 aligns across 7 bases. This CDR3 spans 12 amino acids. Trimming at V came to 2 bases and at J to 7 bases, leaving 2 bases not matched to a gene. Germline V gene sequence: CDR1 MNHEY, CDR2 SVGAGI.

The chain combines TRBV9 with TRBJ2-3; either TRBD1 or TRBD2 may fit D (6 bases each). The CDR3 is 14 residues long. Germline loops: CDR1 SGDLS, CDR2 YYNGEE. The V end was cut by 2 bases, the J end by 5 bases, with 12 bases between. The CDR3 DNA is TGTGCCAGCAGCGTTGAGGGGGGAATAGATACGCAGTATTTT. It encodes CASSVEGGIDTQYF.

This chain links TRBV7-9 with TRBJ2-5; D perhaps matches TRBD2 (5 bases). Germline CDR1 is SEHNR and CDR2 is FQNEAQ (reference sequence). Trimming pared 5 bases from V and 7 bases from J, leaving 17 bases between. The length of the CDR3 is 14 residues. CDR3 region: CASSDLGVTGTQYF. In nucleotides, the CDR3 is TGTGCCAGCAGCGACCTCGGGGTGACCGGGACCCAGTACTTC.

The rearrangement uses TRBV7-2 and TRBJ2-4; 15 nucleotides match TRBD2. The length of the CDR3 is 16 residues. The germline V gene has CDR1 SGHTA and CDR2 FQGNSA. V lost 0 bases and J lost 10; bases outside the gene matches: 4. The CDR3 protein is CASSLAGLAGGGIQYF. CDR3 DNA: TGTGCCAGCAGCTTAGCGGGACTAGCGGGAGGAGGGATTCAGTACTTC.

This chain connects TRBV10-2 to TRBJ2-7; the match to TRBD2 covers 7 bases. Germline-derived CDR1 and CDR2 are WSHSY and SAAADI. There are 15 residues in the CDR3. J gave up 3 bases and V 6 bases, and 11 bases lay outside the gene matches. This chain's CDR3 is CASRREGSPYYEQYF. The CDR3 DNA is TGCGCCAGCAGGAGGGAGGGCTCGCCCTACTACGAGCAGTACTTC.

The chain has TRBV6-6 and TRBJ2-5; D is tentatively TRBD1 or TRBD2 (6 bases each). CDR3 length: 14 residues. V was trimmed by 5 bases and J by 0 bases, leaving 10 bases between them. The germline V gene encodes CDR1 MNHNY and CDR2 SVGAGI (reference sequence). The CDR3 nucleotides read TGTGCCAGCAGTGGCGGGACATACCAAGAGACCCAGTACTTC. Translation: CASSGGTYQETQYF.

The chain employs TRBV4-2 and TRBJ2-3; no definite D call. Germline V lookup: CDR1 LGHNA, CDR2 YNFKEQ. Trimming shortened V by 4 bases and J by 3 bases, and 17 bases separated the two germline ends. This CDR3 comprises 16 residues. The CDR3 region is CASSPLGFKGTDTQYF. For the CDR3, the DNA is TGTGCCAGCAGCCCCCTTGGATTTAAGGGTACAGATACGCAGTATTTT.

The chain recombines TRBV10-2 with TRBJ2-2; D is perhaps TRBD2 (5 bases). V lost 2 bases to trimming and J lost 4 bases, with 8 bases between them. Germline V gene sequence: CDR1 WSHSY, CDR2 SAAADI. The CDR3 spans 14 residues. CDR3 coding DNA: TGCGCCAGCAGTGAGCCCGGACTCACCGGGGAGCTGTTTTTT. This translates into CASSEPGLTGELFF.

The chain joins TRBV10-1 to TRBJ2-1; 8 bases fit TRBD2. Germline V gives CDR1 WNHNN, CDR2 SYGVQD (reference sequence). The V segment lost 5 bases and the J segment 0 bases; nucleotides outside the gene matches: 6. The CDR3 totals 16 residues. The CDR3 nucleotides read TGCGCCAGCAGTCGTAGCGGGAAGAGCTCCTACAATGAGCAGTTCTTC. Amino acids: CASSRSGKSSYNEQFF.

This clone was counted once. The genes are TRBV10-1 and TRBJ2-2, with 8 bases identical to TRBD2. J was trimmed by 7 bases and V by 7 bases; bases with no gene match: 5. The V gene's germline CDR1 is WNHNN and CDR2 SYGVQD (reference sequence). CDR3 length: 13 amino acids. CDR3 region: CASKRELNGELFF. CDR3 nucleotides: TGCGCCAGCAAGCGGGAGCTTAACGGGGAGCTGTTTTTT.

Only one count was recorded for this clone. CDR3 in amino acids: CASSLLEGVSYEQYF. The CDR3 nucleotides are TGTGCCAGCAGCTTATTGGAGGGAGTCTCCTACGAGCAGTACTTC. This rearrangement joins TRBV7-9 to TRBJ2-7, with D maybe TRBD2 (6 bases). Trimming took off 2 bases at V and 0 bases at J, with 11 bases between the two ends. Per the germline V gene, CDR1 is SEHNR and CDR2 is FQNEAQ (reference sequence). The CDR3 loop spans 15 amino acids. Full variable domain (missing parts from reference TRBV7-9 and TRBJ2-7): DTGVSQNPRHKITKRGQNVTFRCDPISEHNRLYWYRQTLGQGPEFLTYFQNEAQLEKSRLLSDRFSAERPKGSFSTLEIQRTEQGDSAMYLCASSLLEGVSYEQYFGPGTRLTVT.